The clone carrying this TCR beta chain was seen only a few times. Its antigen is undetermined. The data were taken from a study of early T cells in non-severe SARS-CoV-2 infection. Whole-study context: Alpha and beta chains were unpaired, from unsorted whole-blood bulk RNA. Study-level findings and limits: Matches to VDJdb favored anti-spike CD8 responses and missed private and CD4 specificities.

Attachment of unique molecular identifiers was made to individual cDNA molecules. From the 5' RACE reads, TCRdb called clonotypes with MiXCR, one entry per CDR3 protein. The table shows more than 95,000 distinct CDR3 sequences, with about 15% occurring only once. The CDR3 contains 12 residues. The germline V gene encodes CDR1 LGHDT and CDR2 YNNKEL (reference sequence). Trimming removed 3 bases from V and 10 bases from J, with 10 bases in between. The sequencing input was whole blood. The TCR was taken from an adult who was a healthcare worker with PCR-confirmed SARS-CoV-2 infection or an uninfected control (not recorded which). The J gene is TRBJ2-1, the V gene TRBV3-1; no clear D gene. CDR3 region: CASSHGPGEQFF. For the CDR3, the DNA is TGTGCCAGCAGCCATGGACCCGGCGAGCAGTTCTTC.